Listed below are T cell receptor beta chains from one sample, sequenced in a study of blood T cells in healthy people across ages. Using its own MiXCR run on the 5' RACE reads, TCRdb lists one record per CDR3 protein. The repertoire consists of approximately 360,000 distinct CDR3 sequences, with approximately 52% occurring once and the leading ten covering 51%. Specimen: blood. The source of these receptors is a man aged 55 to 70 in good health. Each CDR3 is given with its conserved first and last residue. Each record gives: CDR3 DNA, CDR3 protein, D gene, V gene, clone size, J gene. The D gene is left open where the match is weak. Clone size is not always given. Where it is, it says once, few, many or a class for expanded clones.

CDR3nt: TGTGCCAGCAGCGTAACGTCTGACACGCAGTATTTT
CDR3aa: CASSVTSDTQYF
d_gene: NA
v_gene: TRBV9
abundance: once
j_gene: TRBJ2-3

CDR3nt: TGCAGTGCTAGAGTGAGACAGGGGGATAAAGCTTTCTTT
CDR3aa: CSARVRQGDKAFF
d_gene: TRBD1
v_gene: TRBV20-1
abundance: NA
j_gene: TRBJ1-1

CDR3nt: TGCACCCACGCAGCGGGTAGAGGTGATACGCAGTATTTT
CDR3aa: CTHAAGRGDTQYF
d_gene: NA
v_gene: TRBV29-1
abundance: NA
j_gene: TRBJ2-3

CDR3nt: TGCAGTGCGGGAAGCGGGACTAGCTACGAGACCCAGTACTTC
CDR3aa: CSAGSGTSYETQYF
d_gene: TRBD2
v_gene: TRBV20-1
abundance: NA
j_gene: TRBJ2-5

CDR3nt: TGTGCCAGCAGTGAGAGCCTAGGGGGAATTGAGACCCAGTACTTC
CDR3aa: CASSESLGGIETQYF
d_gene: NA
v_gene: TRBV2
abundance: few
j_gene: TRBJ2-5

CDR3nt: TGCAGTGCTATAAGAGGGACCCAGTACTTC
CDR3aa: CSAIRGTQYF
d_gene: NA
v_gene: TRBV20-1
abundance: few
j_gene: TRBJ2-5

CDR3nt: TGTGCCAGCAGAACCGGGAACCTATATGGCTACACCTTC
CDR3aa: CASRTGNLYGYTF
d_gene: NA
v_gene: TRBV28
abundance: few
j_gene: TRBJ1-2

CDR3nt: TGTGCCAGCAGCCAAGGTCCAGGGGCCCCCTCCTACGAGCAGTACTTC
CDR3aa: CASSQGPGAPSYEQYF
d_gene: NA
v_gene: TRBV14
abundance: NA
j_gene: TRBJ2-7

CDR3nt: TGCAGTGCTTCCGGGACTAGCGGGCTCGAGGAGCAGTTCTTC
CDR3aa: CSASGTSGLEEQFF
d_gene: TRBD2
v_gene: TRBV20-1
abundance: once
j_gene: TRBJ2-1

CDR3nt: TGCGCCAGCAACCGGGACAGGGGAGGAGAGACCCAGTACTTC
CDR3aa: CASNRDRGGETQYF
d_gene: TRBD1
v_gene: TRBV5-1
abundance: NA
j_gene: TRBJ2-5

CDR3nt: TGCGCCAGCAGCCAAGATTGGGGTAGCGGGAGAGGAAACGAGCAGTACTTC
CDR3aa: CASSQDWGSGRGNEQYF
d_gene: TRBD2
v_gene: TRBV4-3
abundance: many
j_gene: TRBJ2-7

CDR3nt: TGTGCCAGCAGCCCGACGGGACAGGGGTCTTCCTACGAGCAGTACTTC
CDR3aa: CASSPTGQGSSYEQYF
d_gene: TRBD1
v_gene: TRBV3-1
abundance: many
j_gene: TRBJ2-7

CDR3nt: TGTGCCACCACGCCCTGCATTAACAGGGGCTGGTATGGCTACACCTTC
CDR3aa: CATTPCINRGWYGYTF
d_gene: TRBD1
v_gene: TRBV24-1
abundance: NA
j_gene: TRBJ1-2